The source of this TCR beta chain is a study of blood T cell repertoires in COVID-19. This clone was found a few times. Per the germline V gene, CDR1 is SGDLS and CDR2 is YYNGEE. The CDR3 loop spans 14 amino acids. Trimming took 4 bases from V and 5 from J; bases not matched to a gene: 6. TCRdb's copy holds only in-frame clones and misses some; the assay was immunoSEQ multiplex PCR. The sample contains around 220,000 clones, 86% of which appear only once. The TCR originated in a woman between 45 and 60 years old with acute or convalescent COVID-19. Sequencing was carried out using peripheral blood. The chain recombines TRBV9 with TRBJ2-1, with TRBD1 matching 7 bases. CDR3 region: CASSTGQRDNEQFF. As DNA, the CDR3 is TGTGCCAGCAGCACGGGACAGAGGGACAATGAGCAGTTCTTC.